The rows below give T cell receptor beta chains drawn from one sample of a study of blood T cell repertoires in COVID-19. The data were produced by immunoSEQ multiplex PCR, yet TCRdb's version contains in-frame clones alone and is incomplete. The sample records some 260,000 clones, approximately 79% being singletons. The sample was peripheral blood. The receptors come from a woman of 80 years or more with active or convalescent COVID-19. Both conserved end residues are trimmed from each CDR3.

CDR3 length: 13
J gene: TRBJ1-4
V gene: TRBV9
CDR3 protein: ASSVAGQNNEKLF

CDR3 length: 17
J gene: TRBJ1-5
V gene: TRBV5-6
CDR3 protein: ASSLRLGGQGGRNQPQH

CDR3 length: 14
J gene: TRBJ1-1
V gene: TRBV16
CDR3 protein: ASSYLGQGTGTEAF

CDR3 length: 12
J gene: TRBJ1-5
V gene: TRBV10-3
CDR3 protein: AISDHFSNQPQH

CDR3 length: 14
J gene: TRBJ2-6
V gene: TRBV7-2
CDR3 protein: ASSRTSGAGANVLT

CDR3 length: 13
J gene: TRBJ2-6
V gene: TRBV2
CDR3 protein: ASNRDSSGANVLT

CDR3 length: 13
J gene: TRBJ2-7
V gene: TRBV28
CDR3 protein: ASSRRGGSGYEQY

CDR3 length: 12
J gene: TRBJ1-2
V gene: TRBV27
CDR3 protein: ASSLRQSRDGYT

CDR3 length: 13
J gene: TRBJ2-3
V gene: TRBV18
CDR3 protein: ASSPMGGSLNTQY

CDR3 length: 11
J gene: TRBJ1-1
V gene: TRBV10-2
CDR3 protein: ASSEQGATEAF

CDR3 length: 11
J gene: TRBJ2-7
V gene: TRBV25-1
CDR3 protein: ASSEWQDYEQY

CDR3 length: 13
J gene: TRBJ2-5
V gene: TRBV6-1
CDR3 protein: ASSEVRGLQETQY

CDR3 length: 13
J gene: TRBJ2-5
V gene: TRBV14
CDR3 protein: ASSQGTYRGETQY

CDR3 length: 13
J gene: TRBJ2-3
V gene: TRBV5-6
CDR3 protein: ASSRPQGGTDTQY

CDR3 length: 14
J gene: TRBJ2-7
V gene: TRBV3-1/TRBV3-2
CDR3 protein: ASSHRTAKNLYEQY

CDR3 length: 13
J gene: TRBJ2-5
V gene: TRBV5-1
CDR3 protein: ASSVTGLGQETQY

CDR3 length: 13
J gene: TRBJ2-3
V gene: TRBV10-3
CDR3 protein: AISDRTGYTDTQY

CDR3 length: 10
J gene: TRBJ1-2
V gene: TRBV12-3/TRBV12-4
CDR3 protein: ASSLIQGEWS

CDR3 length: 15
J gene: TRBJ2-5
V gene: TRBV11-2
CDR3 protein: ASSLAWTSVHKETQY

CDR3 length: 13
J gene: TRBJ2-2
V gene: TRBV18
CDR3 protein: ASSPFRTSSGELF

CDR3 length: 13
J gene: TRBJ2-1
V gene: TRBV10-3
CDR3 protein: ATSLREGRENEQF

CDR3 length: 15
J gene: TRBJ2-2
V gene: TRBV19
CDR3 protein: ASGHRQRFMGTGELF

CDR3 length: 13
J gene: TRBJ2-5
V gene: TRBV7-9
CDR3 protein: ASSLVGSGQETQY

CDR3 length: 13
J gene: TRBJ1-1
V gene: TRBV6-5
CDR3 protein: ASSYSKGGNTEAF

CDR3 length: 14
J gene: TRBJ2-3
V gene: TRBV28
CDR3 protein: ASSLRRGYISDTQY

CDR3 length: 14
J gene: TRBJ2-2
V gene: TRBV5-5
CDR3 protein: ASSSHRDRNTGELF

CDR3 length: 14
J gene: TRBJ2-3
V gene: TRBV6-4
CDR3 protein: ASSVTSGGAGDTQY

CDR3 length: 11
J gene: TRBJ2-1
V gene: TRBV29-1
CDR3 protein: SVELQVGAEQF

CDR3 length: 11
J gene: TRBJ1-5
V gene: TRBV20-1
CDR3 protein: SASLLGGQPQH

CDR3 length: 17
J gene: TRBJ2-2
V gene: TRBV6-1
CDR3 protein: ASSERGLADLAYTGELF

CDR3 length: 13
J gene: TRBJ1-6
V gene: TRBV5-6
CDR3 protein: ASSLAFGYNSPLH

CDR3 length: 14
J gene: TRBJ1-1
V gene: TRBV7-6
CDR3 protein: ASSLGQGVMNTEAF

CDR3 length: 12
J gene: TRBJ2-1
V gene: TRBV24-1
CDR3 protein: ATSGTSSYNEQF

CDR3 length: 13
J gene: TRBJ2-1
V gene: TRBV7-2
CDR3 protein: ASSLVTGNYNEQF

CDR3 length: 15
J gene: TRBJ1-3
V gene: TRBV9
CDR3 protein: ASSESSGARLGNTIY

CDR3 length: 14
J gene: TRBJ2-3
V gene: TRBV5-1
CDR3 protein: ASSALGTSSTDTQY

CDR3 length: 12
J gene: TRBJ1-1
V gene: TRBV3-1/TRBV3-2
CDR3 protein: ASSRQGLNTEAF

CDR3 length: 11
J gene: TRBJ2-4
V gene: TRBV28
CDR3 protein: ASSFVAKNIQY

CDR3 length: 13
J gene: TRBJ2-5
V gene: TRBV9
CDR3 protein: ASSPYGDRGETQY

CDR3 length: 12
J gene: TRBJ2-7
V gene: TRBV19
CDR3 protein: ASSVSSGRVEQY

CDR3 length: 15
J gene: TRBJ2-1
V gene: TRBV5-5
CDR3 protein: ASSSFTSGFNYNEQF

CDR3 length: 12
J gene: TRBJ2-3
V gene: TRBV27
CDR3 protein: ASSRGNPTDTQY

CDR3 length: 11
J gene: TRBJ2-4
V gene: TRBV28
CDR3 protein: ASSLGRENIQY